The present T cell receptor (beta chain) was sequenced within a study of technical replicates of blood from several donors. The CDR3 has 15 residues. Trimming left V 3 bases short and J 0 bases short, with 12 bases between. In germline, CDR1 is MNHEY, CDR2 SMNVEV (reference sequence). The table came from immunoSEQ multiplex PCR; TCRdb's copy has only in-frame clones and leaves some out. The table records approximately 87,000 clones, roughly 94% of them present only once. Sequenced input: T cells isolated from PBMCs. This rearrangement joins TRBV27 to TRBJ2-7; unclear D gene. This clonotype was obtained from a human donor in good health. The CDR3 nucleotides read TGTGCCAGCAGTTTGGCATACAGTAGCTCCTACGAGCAGTACTTC. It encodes CASSLAYSSSYEQYF.